This T cell receptor beta chain stems from a study of cytomegalovirus exposure and HLA in healthy donors. Across the whole study: Roughly 80 million unique TCRs from HLA-typed donors made up an early data release. Findings and limits, study-wide: Compared with the roughly 700-donor mean, an Asian-associated ancestry cluster reportedly had fewer N-insertions, according to a later analysis. Per a prior analysis, the majority of TCR beta V segments were productive roughly 90% or roughly 30% of the time.

The table lists this clone with a count of one. Its antigen is as yet unknown. V gave up 2 bases and J gave up 16 bases, with 17 bases separating them. The CDR3 length is 13 residues. Germline V gene data show CDR1 as SGHTA and CDR2 as FQGNSA. A multiplex PCR was run with 60 Vbeta primers and 13 Jbeta primers. TCRdb's table, derived via immunoSEQ multiplex PCR, lists solely in-frame clones and lacks some. This sample has 90,000 to 100,000 clones, with around 68% found just once. V gene TRBV7-2 combines with J gene TRBJ1-4; D is uncertain. The sequence was collected from a female donor in good health and CMV-seronegative. The material sequenced was PBMCs. CDR3 in DNA: TGTGCCAGCAGCTTATACTTGTACAGCCGGTCGTTTTTT. Translated: CASSLYLYSRSFF.